A single count supports the clone carrying this T cell receptor (beta chain). The antigen is not known. As to time point: baseline, week 1 (first vaccination visit). Described treatment: pre-vaccination baseline after standard-of-care therapy. This sample is drawn from a study of a mutant IDH1 vaccine in newly diagnosed glioma. Looking at the study overall: The therapy given earlier, which was standard therapy, consisted of radiotherapy, temozolomide, or both, and most of the patients received both.

Trimming at V came to 0 bases and at J to 4 bases, leaving 7 bases not matched to a gene. Germline loops: CDR1 GTSNPN, CDR2 SVGIG (reference sequence). This CDR3 spans 16 amino acids. Data came from immunoSEQ multiplex PCR; TCRdb stores just in-frame clones and leaves some out. The sample comprises approximately 92,000 clones, roughly 80% of which are singletons, and 7.4% rests with the top ten. Study-wide results and limits: Induction of immune responses by the vaccine occurred in about 95% of patients. Alterations occurring in top peripheral T cell clonotypes seemed unrelated to pseudoprogression.

The material was PBMCs, obtained from a glioma patient treated with radiotherapy, temozolomide or both. V usage is TRBV30 and J usage is TRBJ2-1, with 9 bases matching TRBD2. The sequence derives from a woman aged 45-65 years with glioma. Written as DNA, the CDR3 is TGTGCCTGGAGTGTAGCGGGGGGTGTACCATACAATGAGCAGTTCTTC. Translation gives CAWSVAGGVPYNEQFF. Looking up the rest from reference TRBV30 and TRBJ2-1 gives the full variable domain: SQTIHQWPATLVQPVGSPLSLECTVEGTSNPNLYWYRQAAGRGLQLLFYSVGIGQISSEVPQNLSASRPQDRQFILSSKKLLLSDSGFYLCAWSVAGGVPYNEQFFGPGTRLTVL.